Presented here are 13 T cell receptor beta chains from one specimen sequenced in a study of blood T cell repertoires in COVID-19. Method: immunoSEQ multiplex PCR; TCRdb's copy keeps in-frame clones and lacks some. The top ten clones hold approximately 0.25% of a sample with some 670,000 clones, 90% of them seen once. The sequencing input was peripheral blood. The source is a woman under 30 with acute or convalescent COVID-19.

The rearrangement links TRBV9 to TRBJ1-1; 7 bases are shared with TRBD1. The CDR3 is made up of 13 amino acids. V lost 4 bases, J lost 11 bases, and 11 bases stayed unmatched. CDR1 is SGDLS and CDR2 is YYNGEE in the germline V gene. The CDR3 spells CASSPQTGMVAFF. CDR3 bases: TGTGCCAGCAGCCCGCAGACAGGGATGGTGGCTTTCTTT.

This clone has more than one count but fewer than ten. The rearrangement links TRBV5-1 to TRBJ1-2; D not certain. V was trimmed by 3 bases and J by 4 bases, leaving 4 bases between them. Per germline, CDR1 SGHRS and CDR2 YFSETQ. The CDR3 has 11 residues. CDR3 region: CASSSGYGYTF. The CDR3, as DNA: TGCGCCAGCAGCTCAGGCTATGGCTACACCTTC.

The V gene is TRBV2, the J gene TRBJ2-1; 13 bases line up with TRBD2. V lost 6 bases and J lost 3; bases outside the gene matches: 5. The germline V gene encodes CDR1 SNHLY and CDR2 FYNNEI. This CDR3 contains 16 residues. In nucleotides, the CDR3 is TGTGCCAGCAGGCGGACTAGCGGGGGCCTCTACAATGAGCAGTTCTTC. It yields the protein CASRRTSGGLYNEQFF.

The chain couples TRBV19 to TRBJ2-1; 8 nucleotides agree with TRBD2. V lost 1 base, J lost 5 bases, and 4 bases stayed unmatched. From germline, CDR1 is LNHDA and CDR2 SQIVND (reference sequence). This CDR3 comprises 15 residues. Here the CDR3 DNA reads TGTGCCAGTAGTATAGTAAGCGGGGGCAACAATGAGCAGTTCTTC. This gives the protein CASSIVSGGNNEQFF.

CDR3 coding DNA: TGTGCCAGCTCTCGCGGACAGGGGCACAATCAGCCCCAGCATTTT. Amino acid sequence: CASSRGQGHNQPQHF. The chain uses TRBV18 and TRBJ1-5; 9 bases match TRBD1. The CDR3 consists of 15 residues. Trimming at V came to 6 bases and at J to 3 bases, leaving 6 bases not matched to a gene. CDR1 and CDR2 from the germline V gene are KGHSH and LQKENI.

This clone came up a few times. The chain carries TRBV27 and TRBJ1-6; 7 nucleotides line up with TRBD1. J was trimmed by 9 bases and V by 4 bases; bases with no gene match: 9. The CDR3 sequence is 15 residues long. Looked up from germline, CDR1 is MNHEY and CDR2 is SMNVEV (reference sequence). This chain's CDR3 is CASSSGQEGSSPLHF. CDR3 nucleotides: TGTGCCAGCAGTTCCGGACAGGAAGGCTCTTCACCCCTCCACTTT.

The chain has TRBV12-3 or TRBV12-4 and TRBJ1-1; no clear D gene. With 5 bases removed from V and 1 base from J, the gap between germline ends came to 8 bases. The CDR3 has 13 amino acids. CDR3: CASSPSGNTEAFF. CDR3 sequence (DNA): TGTGCCAGCAGTCCCTCCGGGAACACTGAAGCTTTCTTT.

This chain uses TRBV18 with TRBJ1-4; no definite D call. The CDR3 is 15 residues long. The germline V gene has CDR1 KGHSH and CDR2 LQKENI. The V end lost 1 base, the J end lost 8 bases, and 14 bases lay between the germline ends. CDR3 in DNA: TGTGCCAGCTCACCACGGGCCCGAGTCGAGGAAAAACTGTTTTTT. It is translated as CASSPRARVEEKLFF.

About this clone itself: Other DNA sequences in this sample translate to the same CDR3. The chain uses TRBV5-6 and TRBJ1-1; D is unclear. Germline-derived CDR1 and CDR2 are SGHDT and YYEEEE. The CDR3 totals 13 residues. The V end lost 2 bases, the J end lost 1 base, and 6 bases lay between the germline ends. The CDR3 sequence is CASSFSENTEAFF. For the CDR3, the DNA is TGTGCCAGCAGCTTTAGCGAGAACACTGAAGCTTTCTTT. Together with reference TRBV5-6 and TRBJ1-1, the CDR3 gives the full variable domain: DAGVTQSPTHLIKTRGQQVTLRCSPKSGHDTVSWYQQALGQGPQFIFQYYEEEERQRGNFPDRFSGHQFPNYSSELNVNALLLGDSALYLCASSFSENTEAFFGQGTRLTVV.

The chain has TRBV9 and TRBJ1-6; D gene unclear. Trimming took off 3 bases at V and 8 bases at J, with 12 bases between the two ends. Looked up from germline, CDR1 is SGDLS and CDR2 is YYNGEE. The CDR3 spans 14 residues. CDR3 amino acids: CASSAIPGDSPLHF. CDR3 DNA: TGTGCCAGCAGCGCGATCCCGGGAGATTCACCCCTCCACTTT.

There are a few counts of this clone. CDR3 amino acids: CASSIVGGQGNTIYF. DNA for the CDR3: TGTGCCAGTAGTATTGTGGGGGGACAGGGAAACACCATATATTTT. The chain combines TRBV19 with TRBJ1-3; 7 positions agree with TRBD1. The CDR3 is 15 residues long. The ends lost 3 bases at V and 4 bases at J; junction bases unmatched: 6. Germline CDR1 reads LNHDA; CDR2 reads SQIVND (reference sequence).

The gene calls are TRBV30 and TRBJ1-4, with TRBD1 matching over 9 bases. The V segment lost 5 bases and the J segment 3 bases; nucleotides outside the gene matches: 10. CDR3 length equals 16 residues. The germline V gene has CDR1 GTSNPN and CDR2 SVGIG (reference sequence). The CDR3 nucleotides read TGTGCCTGGGGGACAGGGCCTAACCGGGCTAATGAAAAACTGTTTTTT. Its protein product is CAWGTGPNRANEKLFF. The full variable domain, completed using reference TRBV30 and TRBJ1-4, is SQTIHQWPATLVQPVGSPLSLECTVEGTSNPNLYWYRQAAGRGLQLLFYSVGIGQISSEVPQNLSASRPQDRQFILSSKKLLLSDSGFYLCAWGTGPNRANEKLFFGSGTQLSVL.

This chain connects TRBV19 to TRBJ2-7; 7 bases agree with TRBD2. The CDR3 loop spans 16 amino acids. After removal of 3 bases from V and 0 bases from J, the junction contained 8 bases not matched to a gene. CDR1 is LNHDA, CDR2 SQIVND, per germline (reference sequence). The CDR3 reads CASSITFGRSSYEQYF. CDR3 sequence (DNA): TGTGCCAGTAGTATTACTTTCGGGAGGAGCTCCTACGAGCAGTACTTC. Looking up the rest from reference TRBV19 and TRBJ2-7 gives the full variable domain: DGGITQSPKYLFRKEGQNVTLSCEQNLNHDAMYWYRQDPGQGLRLIYYSQIVNDFQKGDIAEGYSVSREKKESFPLTVTSAQKNPTAFYLCASSITFGRSSYEQYFGPGTRLTVT.